The text below deals with one TCR beta chain. What it binds is unknown. This record comes from a study of regulatory T cells. Patients aged 2 to 39 years had fewer naive and more memory CD4+ and CD8+ T cells. Study-level findings and limits: Patient repertoires had restricted TRB V-J pairs and skewed V and J usage, most in Tregs.

Germline loops: CDR1 MNHEY, CDR2 SMNVEV (reference sequence). CDR3 length equals 14 residues. V was cut by 8 bases and J by 4 bases, with 15 bases left in between. Amplification used 52 TRBV primers and 13 TRBJ primers. The repertoire was sequenced with immunoSEQ multiplex PCR; TCRdb's copy has only in-frame clones and lacks some. The table shows 21,000 or so clones, with 80% to 95% occurring only once. This chain connects TRBV27 to TRBJ1-5; the D is unclear. The TCR originated in a child aged 2-15 years with CD3G deficiency. Sequencing was done on a sample of CD8+ T cells sorted from blood. This CDR3 is CASRAGLANQPQHF. For the CDR3, the DNA is TGTGCCAGCCGTGCGGGGTTAGCAAATCAGCCCCAGCATTTT.